What follows are 17 T cell receptor beta chains derived from one specimen sequenced in a study of cytomegalovirus exposure and HLA in healthy donors. Some clones are missing from TCRdb's copy, which holds only in-frame ones; the method was immunoSEQ multiplex PCR. The sample includes about 120,000 clones, around 85% seen only once; the top ten take 2% to 2.5%. Sequenced material: PBMCs. The receptors here all came from a woman aged 25 to 39 in good health and CMV-seronegative.

This sequence joins TRBV30 and TRBJ1-1; 8 bases match TRBD1. The germline V gene encodes CDR1 GTSNPN and CDR2 SVGIG (reference sequence). V shed 2 bases, J shed 3 bases, and the junction held 5 bases outside the gene matches. The CDR3 has 14 residues. CDR3 sequence reads: CAWSPDRGYTEAFF. The CDR3 nucleotides read TGTGCCTGGAGTCCTGACAGGGGTTACACTGAAGCTTTCTTT.

The V call is TRBV25-1, the J call TRBJ2-7; the D gene is possibly TRBD2 (5 bases). In germline, CDR1 is MGHDK, CDR2 SYGVNS. CDR3 length: 12 amino acids. V lost 2 bases and J lost 3, with 5 bases in between. In DNA form, the CDR3 reads TGTGCCAGCAGTGAAGGAGGCTACGAGCAGTACTTC. Translating gives CASSEGGYEQYF.

V is TRBV11-1 and J is TRBJ2-5; D gene ambiguous. V lost 5 bases and J 5 bases, leaving 6 bases between the germline ends. Germline CDR1 SGHAT, CDR2 FQDESV (reference sequence). The CDR3 covers 11 residues. Here the CDR3 reads CASSTKETQYF. The CDR3 coding sequence is TGTGCCAGCAGCACAAAGGAGACCCAGTACTTC.

The genes are TRBV6-6 and TRBJ1-3; D call uncertain. Germline V gene sequence: CDR1 MNHNY, CDR2 SVGAGI (reference sequence). Trimming took 5 bases from V and 1 from J, leaving 9 bases between them. The CDR3 runs to 14 residues. CDR3 DNA sequence: TGTGCCAGCAGTCAGGCCCCTTCTGGAAACACCATATATTTT. This gives the protein CASSQAPSGNTIYF.

The rearrangement uses TRBV19 and TRBJ1-2; D unclear. CDR1 is LNHDA, CDR2 SQIVND, per germline (reference sequence). The CDR3 is made up of 12 amino acids. The V end lost 9 bases, the J end lost 7 bases, and 15 bases lay between the germline ends. CDR3 protein: CARLSGIGGYTF. The CDR3 nucleotides are TGTGCCAGACTTTCGGGGATTGGTGGCTACACCTTC.

V gene TRBV18 combines with J gene TRBJ1-2; 9 bases agree with TRBD1. Trimming at V came to 3 bases and at J to 7 bases, leaving 6 bases not matched to a gene. The germline V gene encodes CDR1 KGHSH and CDR2 LQKENI. The CDR3 is made up of 14 amino acids. The chain's CDR3 is CASSPGDRAAGYTF. CDR3 nucleotide sequence: TGTGCCAGCTCACCCGGGGACAGGGCGGCTGGCTACACCTTC.

Ten or more counts support this clone. This chain links TRBV5-4 with TRBJ1-2, with 11 bases aligning to TRBD1. CDR3 length equals 13 residues. Germline V gene lookup returns CDR1 SGHNT and CDR2 YYREEE (reference sequence). With V trimmed by 4 bases and J by 4 bases, 0 bases remained unmatched. In DNA form, the CDR3 reads TGTGCCAGCAGCGGACAGGGGGCCTATGGCTACACCTTC. It encodes CASSGQGAYGYTF.

This clone was seen many times. The CDR3 sequence is CASTVRRGIQPQHF. In DNA, the CDR3 is TGTGCCAGTACCGTCCGCAGGGGGATTCAGCCCCAGCATTTT. This chain links TRBV19 with TRBJ1-5, with 7 bases fitting TRBD1. V was pared by 7 bases and J by 6 bases, with 9 bases of the junction left unmatched. From germline, CDR1 is LNHDA and CDR2 SQIVND (reference sequence). CDR3 length: 14 amino acids.

This chain links TRBV30 with TRBJ2-7; a possible D gene is TRBD1 (6 bases). From germline, CDR1 is GTSNPN and CDR2 SVGIG (reference sequence). Trimming stripped 2 bases from V and 3 bases from J, with 11 bases between. The CDR3 is made up of 13 amino acids. CDR3 sequence reads: CAWSSGANYEQYF. The CDR3 DNA is TGTGCCTGGAGTTCAGGGGCGAACTACGAGCAGTACTTC.

This clone showed up just a few times. This CDR3 reads CASSPRVGGYGYTF. In nucleotides, the CDR3 is TGTGCCAGCAGTCCCCGGGTGGGTGGATATGGCTACACCTTC. The chain has TRBV27 and TRBJ1-2; no clear D. Germline CDR1 MNHEY, CDR2 SMNVEV (reference sequence). This CDR3 comprises 14 residues. The V and J ends lost 5 bases and 5 bases respectively, with 15 bases between them.

The CDR3, as DNA: TGTGCCAGTAGCCCAGGGGGTCTAGCCAAAAACATTCAGTACTTC. Protein product: CASSPGGLAKNIQYF. The rearrangement uses TRBV19 and TRBJ2-4; 7 positions agree with TRBD1. The CDR3 has 15 amino acids. Germline loops: CDR1 LNHDA, CDR2 SQIVND (reference sequence). V lost 6 bases to trimming and J lost 0 bases; unmatched junction nucleotides: 5.

This rearrangement joins TRBV10-3 to TRBJ2-7; TRBD2 aligns across 9 bases. Germline lookup yields CDR1 ENHRY and CDR2 SYGVKD. V shed 6 bases, J shed 5 bases, and the junction held 5 bases outside the gene matches. The CDR3 has 13 residues. The DNA of the CDR3 is TGTGCCATCAGGGGGCCTAGCGGGGACGAGCAGTACTTC. Translation gives CAIRGPSGDEQYF.

The genes are TRBV27 and TRBJ1-1; tentatively, D is TRBD1 (6 bases). The CDR3 is made up of 15 amino acids. The V end lost 5 bases, the J end lost 5 bases, and 18 bases lay between the germline ends. Germline assignment: CDR1 MNHEY and CDR2 SMNVEV (reference sequence). CDR3 sequence: CASSLQGGMVTEAFF. CDR3 DNA sequence: TGTGCCAGCAGTCTACAGGGAGGGATGGTGACTGAAGCTTTCTTT.

The V and J genes are TRBV28 and TRBJ1-1; tentatively, D is TRBD1 (5 bases). Germline CDR1 and CDR2: MDHEN and SYDVKM. This CDR3 is 15 amino acids long. V was shortened by 6 bases and J by 4 bases, with 18 bases between the two germline ends. CDR3 sequence reads: CASRPNRIFPTEAFF. The CDR3 DNA is TGTGCCAGCAGGCCGAACAGGATTTTCCCCACTGAAGCTTTCTTT.

This clone was seen a few times. The CDR3: CASSEPDRGRVSPLHF. The CDR3 DNA follows: TGCGCCAGCAGTGAGCCTGACAGGGGAAGGGTCTCACCCCTCCACTTT. This sequence joins TRBV10-1 and TRBJ1-6, with 8 bases identical to TRBD1. This CDR3 has 16 residues. The germline V gene encodes CDR1 WNHNN and CDR2 SYGVQD (reference sequence). Trimming removed 2 bases from V and 10 bases from J; junction bases left unmatched: 10.

This clone was counted between two and nine times. This chain connects TRBV7-7 to TRBJ2-7; the D is unclear. V was cut by 1 base and J by 0 bases, with 7 bases left in between. The germline V gene encodes CDR1 SSHAT and CDR2 FNYEAQ (reference sequence). This CDR3 is 14 amino acids long. The CDR3 protein is CASSLGQNSYEQYF. CDR3 bases: TGTGCCAGCAGCTTAGGGCAGAACTCCTACGAGCAGTACTTC.

The V and J genes are TRBV7-8 and TRBJ2-2; D remains ambiguous. With 1 base removed from V and 0 bases from J, the gap between germline ends came to 9 bases. The CDR3 runs to 16 residues. Germline CDR1 and CDR2: SGHVS and FQNEAQ. CDR3 DNA: TGTGCCAGCAGCTTAGTAACTACCTCGAACACCGGGGAGCTGTTTTTT. This translates into CASSLVTTSNTGELFF. The full variable domain, with the rest looked up from reference TRBV7-8 and TRBJ2-2, is GAGVSQSPRYKVAKRGQDVALRCDPISGHVSLFWYQQALGQGPEFLTYFQNEAQLDKSGLPSDRFFAERPEGSVSTLKIQRTQQEDSAVYLCASSLVTTSNTGELFFGEGSRLTVL.